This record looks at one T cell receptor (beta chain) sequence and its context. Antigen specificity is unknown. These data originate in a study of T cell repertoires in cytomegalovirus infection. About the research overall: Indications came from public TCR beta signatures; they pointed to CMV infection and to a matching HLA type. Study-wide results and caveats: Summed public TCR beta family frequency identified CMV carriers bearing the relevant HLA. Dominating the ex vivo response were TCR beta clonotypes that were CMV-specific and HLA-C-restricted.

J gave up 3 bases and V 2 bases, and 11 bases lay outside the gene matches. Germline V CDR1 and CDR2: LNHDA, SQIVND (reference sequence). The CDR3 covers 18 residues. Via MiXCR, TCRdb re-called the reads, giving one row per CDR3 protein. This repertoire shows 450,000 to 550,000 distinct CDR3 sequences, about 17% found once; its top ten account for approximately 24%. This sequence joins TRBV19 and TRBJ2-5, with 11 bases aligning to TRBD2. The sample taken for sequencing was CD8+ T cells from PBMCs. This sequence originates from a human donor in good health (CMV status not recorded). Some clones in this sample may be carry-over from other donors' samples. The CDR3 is CASSILGYTSGSKETQYF. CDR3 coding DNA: TGTGCCAGTAGTATATTAGGGTACACTAGCGGGAGTAAAGAGACCCAGTACTTC.